This T cell receptor beta chain was recorded in a study of cytomegalovirus exposure and HLA in healthy donors. Study-wide points: According to a later analysis, donors in an Asian-associated ancestry cluster reportedly had fewer N-insertions than the roughly 670-donor mean.

The PCR ran on 60 Vbeta and 13 Jbeta primers. The method was immunoSEQ multiplex PCR; TCRdb's version includes in-frame clones alone and lacks a portion of them. The sample has under 200,000 clones, over 75% seen once; the top ten hold around 15%. This clone was picked up a small number of times. Its antigen is unknown. This TCR derives from a man over 45 in good health and CMV-seropositive. Input material: PBMCs.

The CDR3 loop is CASSRGQGNTIYF. The CDR3 nucleotides are TGCGCCAGCAGCCGGGGACAGGGAAACACCATATATTTT. This rearrangement joins TRBV5-1 to TRBJ1-3, with TRBD1 identical over 7 bases. Germline trimming cut 4 bases from V and 4 bases from J; bases unmatched to any gene: 2. The CDR3 runs 13 residues. The germline CDR1 and CDR2 sequences are SGHRS and YFSETQ.